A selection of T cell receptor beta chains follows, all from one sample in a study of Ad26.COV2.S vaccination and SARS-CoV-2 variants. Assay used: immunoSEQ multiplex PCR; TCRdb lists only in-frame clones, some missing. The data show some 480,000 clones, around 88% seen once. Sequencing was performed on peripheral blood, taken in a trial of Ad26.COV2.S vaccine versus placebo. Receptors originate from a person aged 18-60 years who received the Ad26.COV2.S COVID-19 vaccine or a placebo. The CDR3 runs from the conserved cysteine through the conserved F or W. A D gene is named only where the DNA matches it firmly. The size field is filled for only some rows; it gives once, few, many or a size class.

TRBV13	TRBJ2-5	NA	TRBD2	CASSPRLAGVKTQYF	TGTGCCAGCAGCCCACGGTTAGCGGGAGTCAAGACCCAGTACTTC
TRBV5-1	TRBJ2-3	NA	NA	CASSSGRRSGGTSTDTQYF	TGCGCCAGCAGCTCGGGTAGGCGGAGCGGCGGAACTAGCACAGATACGCAGTATTTT
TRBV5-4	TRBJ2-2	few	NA	CASSFIGINGELFF	TGTGCCAGCAGCTTTATTGGCATCAACGGGGAGCTGTTTTTT
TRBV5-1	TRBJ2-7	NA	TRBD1	CASRERPGQFRYEQYF	TGCGCCAGCAGAGAAAGACCGGGACAGTTCCGCTACGAGCAGTACTTC
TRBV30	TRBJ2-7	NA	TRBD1	CAWSIPWGQAEQYF	TGTGCCTGGAGTATACCCTGGGGACAGGCCGAGCAGTACTTC
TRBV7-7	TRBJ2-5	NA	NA	CASSLGGGVGETQYF	TGTGCCAGCAGCTTAGGTGGAGGGGTCGGGGAGACCCAGTACTTC
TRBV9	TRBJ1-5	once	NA	CASSVEGGQPQHF	TGTGCCAGCAGCGTAGAGGGGGGTCAGCCCCAGCATTTT
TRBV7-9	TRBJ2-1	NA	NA	CASSLDGRLNNEQFF	TGTGCCAGCAGCTTAGATGGTCGACTGAACAATGAGCAGTTCTTC
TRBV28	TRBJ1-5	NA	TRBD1	CASSLWDRGMSNQPQHF	TGTGCCAGCAGTTTGTGGGACAGGGGGATGAGCAATCAGCCCCAGCATTTT
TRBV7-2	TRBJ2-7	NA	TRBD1	CASSLWTGTYEQYF	TGTGCCAGCAGCTTGTGGACAGGGACCTACGAGCAGTACTTC
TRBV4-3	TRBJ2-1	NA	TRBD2	CASSRGLAGKNEQFF	TGCGCCAGCAGCCGCGGACTAGCGGGAAAGAATGAGCAGTTCTTC
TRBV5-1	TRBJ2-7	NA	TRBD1	CASSLGQGAREQYF	TGCGCCAGCAGCTTGGGACAGGGGGCCCGGGAGCAGTACTTC
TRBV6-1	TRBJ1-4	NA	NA	CASSERTAPNNEKLFF	TGTGCCAGCAGTGAAAGGACGGCCCCCAATAATGAAAAACTGTTTTTT
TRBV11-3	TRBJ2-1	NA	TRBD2	CASSLGTSGSYEQFF	TGTGCCAGCAGCTTGGGGACTAGCGGGAGCTATGAGCAGTTCTTC
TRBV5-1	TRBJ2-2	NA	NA	CASSRDWNTGELFF	TGCGCCAGCAGCAGGGACTGGAACACCGGGGAGCTGTTTTTT
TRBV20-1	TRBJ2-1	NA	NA	CSAFLRFEQFF	TGCAGTGCTTTCCTTCGCTTTGAGCAGTTCTTC
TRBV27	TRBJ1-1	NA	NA	CASSSVSVGGNTEAFF	TGTGCCAGCAGTTCAGTCTCGGTAGGGGGAAACACTGAAGCTTTCTTT
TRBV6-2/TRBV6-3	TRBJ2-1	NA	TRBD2	CASSSLAGGRNEQFF	TGTGCCAGCAGTTCCCTAGCGGGAGGGCGCAATGAGCAGTTCTTC
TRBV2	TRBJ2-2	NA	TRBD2	CATGTSELSTGELFF	TGTGCCACAGGGACTAGCGAGTTGTCCACCGGGGAGCTGTTTTTT
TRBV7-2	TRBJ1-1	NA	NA	CASSLAVMGVAFF	TGTGCCAGCAGCTTAGCCGTCATGGGGGTGGCTTTCTTT
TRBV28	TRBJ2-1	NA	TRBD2	CASSLRAGVENNEQFF	TGTGCCAGCAGTTTAAGGGCGGGAGTGGAGAACAATGAGCAGTTCTTC
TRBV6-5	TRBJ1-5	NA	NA	CASSPGFSNQPQHF	TGTGCCAGCAGCCCAGGGTTCAGCAATCAGCCCCAGCATTTT
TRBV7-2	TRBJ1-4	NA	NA	CASSSPGRMVEKLFF	TGTGCCAGCAGCTCCCCGGGACGAATGGTGGAAAAACTGTTTTTT
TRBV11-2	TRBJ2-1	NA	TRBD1	CASSAPGTGLEQFF	TGTGCCAGCAGCGCTCCCGGGACAGGGTTAGAGCAGTTCTTC
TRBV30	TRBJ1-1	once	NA	CAWSVAGGAEAFF	TGTGCCTGGAGTGTAGCGGGGGGAGCTGAAGCTTTCTTT
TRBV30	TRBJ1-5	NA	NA	CAWSLLGSSNQPQHF	TGTGCCTGGAGCTTACTGGGGTCTAGCAATCAGCCCCAGCATTTT
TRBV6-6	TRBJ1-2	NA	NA	CASSYLWEPTYGYTF	TGTGCCAGCAGTTACCTGTGGGAGCCAACGTATGGCTACACCTTC
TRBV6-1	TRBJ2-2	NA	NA	CASSEVGGSGFSGELFF	TGTGCCAGCAGTGAAGTTGGGGGGAGCGGGTTTTCTGGGGAGCTGTTTTTT
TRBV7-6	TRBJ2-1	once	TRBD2	CASSLFPTSGSYYNEQFF	TGTGCCAGCAGCTTATTTCCCACTAGCGGGAGTTATTACAATGAGCAGTTCTTC
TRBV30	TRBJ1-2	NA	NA	CAWSVLPYGYTF	TGTGCCTGGAGTGTACTGCCGTATGGCTACACCTTC